The T cell receptor (beta chain) described here comes from a study of shared clonotypes between healthy human individuals. Regarding the study as a whole: Sampling covered nothing but blood. Tissue TCR repertoires likely differ from those found in blood. Only a few donors were included, so the genetic and exposure-history diversity represented was limited. In contrast to clonotypes shared by all four donors, non-shared clonotypes had lower generation probabilities.

Germline V gene sequence: CDR1 MNHNY, CDR2 SVGAGI (reference sequence). The CDR3 loop spans 14 amino acids. V was shortened by 4 bases and J by 3 bases, with 12 bases between the two germline ends. From CD4+ cells came CD45RA+ naive and CD45RA-negative memory subsets. Turning to this clone: What it recognizes is unknown.

Profiling relied on immunoSEQ multiplex PCR, and the TCRdb table lists in-frame clones only, not all of them. The repertoire includes about 230,000 clones, 65% to 70% of them detected once, and 11% sits in the top ten. Material for sequencing was memory CD4+ T cells sorted from blood. Subset described: CD45RA-negative fraction. The source of this sequence is a man aged 30 to 45 in good health. This chain uses TRBV6-6 with TRBJ2-5, with D perhaps assigned TRBD1 or TRBD2 (6 bases each). CDR3: CASSFGGGKETQYF. CDR3 sequence (DNA): TGTGCCAGCAGTTTTGGAGGGGGGAAAGAGACCCAGTACTTC.